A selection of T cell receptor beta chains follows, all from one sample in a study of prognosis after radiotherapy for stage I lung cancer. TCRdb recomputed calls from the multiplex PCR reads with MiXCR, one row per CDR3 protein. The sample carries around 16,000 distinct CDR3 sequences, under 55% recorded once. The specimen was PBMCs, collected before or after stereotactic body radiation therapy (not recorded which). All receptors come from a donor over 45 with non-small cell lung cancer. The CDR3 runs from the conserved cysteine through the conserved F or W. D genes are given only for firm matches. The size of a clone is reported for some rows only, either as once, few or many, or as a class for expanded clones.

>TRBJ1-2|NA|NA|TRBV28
CASSFLGGGYTF
TGTGCCAGCAGTTTTCTCGGGGGAGGCTACACCTTC
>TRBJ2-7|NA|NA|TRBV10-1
CASGPSGYEQYF
TGCGCCAGCGGTCCAAGCGGGTACGAGCAGTACTTC
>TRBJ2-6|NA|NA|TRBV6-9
CASIYNSGANVMTF
TGTGCCAGCATTTACAACTCTGGGGCCAACGTCATGACTTTC
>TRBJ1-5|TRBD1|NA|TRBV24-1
CATSEAGTVANQPQHF
TGTGCCACCAGTGAGGCCGGGACAGTGGCCAATCAGCCCCAGCATTTT
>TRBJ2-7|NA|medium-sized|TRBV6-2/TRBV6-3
CASSYGFPLEQYF
TGTGCCAGCAGTTACGGCTTCCCCCTCGAGCAGTACTTC
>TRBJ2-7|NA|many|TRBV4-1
CASSQDEKRRPLTYEQYF
TGCGCCAGCAGCCAAGATGAGAAAAGGAGACCTCTGACCTACGAGCAGTACTTC
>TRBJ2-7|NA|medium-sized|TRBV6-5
CASSSSKTHEQYF
TGTGCCAGCAGTTCAAGCAAAACTCACGAGCAGTACTTC
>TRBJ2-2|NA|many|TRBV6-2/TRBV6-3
CASSEYGTGELFF
TGTGCCAGCAGTGAATACGGTACCGGGGAGCTGTTTTTT
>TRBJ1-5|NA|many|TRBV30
CAWSVQQGGNQPQHF
TGTGCCTGGAGTGTACAACAGGGTGGCAATCAGCCCCAGCATTTT
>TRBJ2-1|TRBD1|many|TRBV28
CASSSRTGAYNEQFF
TGTGCCAGCAGTTCGAGGACAGGGGCCTACAATGAGCAGTTCTTC
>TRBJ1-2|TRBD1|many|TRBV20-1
CSAIKQGTNYGYTF
TGCAGTGCCATTAAACAGGGGACTAATTATGGCTACACCTTC
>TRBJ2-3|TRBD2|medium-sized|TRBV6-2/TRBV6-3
CASSDSGSSDTQYF
TGTGCCAGCAGTGATAGCGGGAGTAGCGATACGCAGTATTTT
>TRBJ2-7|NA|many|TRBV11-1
CASSGTSYEQYF
TGTGCCAGCAGCGGGACCTCCTACGAGCAGTACTTC
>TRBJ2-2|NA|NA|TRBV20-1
CSATNSLQELFF
TGCAGTGCAACTAACTCGCTCCAGGAGCTGTTTTTT
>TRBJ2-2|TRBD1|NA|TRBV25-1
CASSDVQGVTGELFF
TGTGCCAGCAGTGACGTTCAGGGGGTCACCGGGGAGCTGTTTTTT
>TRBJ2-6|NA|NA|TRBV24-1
CATGRKGVGANVLTF
TGTGCCACTGGGAGAAAGGGGGTTGGGGCCAACGTCCTGACTTTC
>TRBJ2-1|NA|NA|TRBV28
CASNTGGSYNEQFF
TGTGCCAGTAATACTGGGGGCTCCTACAATGAGCAGTTCTTC
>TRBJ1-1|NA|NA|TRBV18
CASSPNQVTEAFF
TGTGCCAGCTCACCTAACCAGGTCACTGAAGCTTTCTTT
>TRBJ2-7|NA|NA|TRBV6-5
CASSLRGYEQYF
TGTGCCAGCAGTTTAAGGGGTTACGAGCAGTACTTC
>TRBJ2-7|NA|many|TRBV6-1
CATSVRQENEQYF
TGTGCCACCTCGGTCAGACAGGAAAACGAGCAGTACTTC
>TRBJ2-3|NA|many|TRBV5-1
CASSSSPTDTQYF
TGCGCCAGCAGCTCCTCCCCCACAGATACGCAGTATTTT
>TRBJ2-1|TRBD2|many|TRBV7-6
CASSLVVAGGHNEQFF
TGTGCCAGCAGCTTAGTAGTAGCGGGAGGGCACAATGAGCAGTTCTTC
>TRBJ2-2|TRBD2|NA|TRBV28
CASSPLGLAGDTGELFF
TGTGCCAGCAGTCCTCTAGGACTAGCGGGAGACACCGGGGAGCTGTTTTTT
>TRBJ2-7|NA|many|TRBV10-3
CAISASRGMTFSGSYEQYF
TGTGCCATCAGTGCCTCGAGGGGAATGACATTCAGTGGTTCCTACGAGCAGTACTTC
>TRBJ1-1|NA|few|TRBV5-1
CASSVTGAPKRGLNTEAFF
TGCGCCAGCAGCGTCACAGGTGCCCCTAAAAGGGGTCTGAACACTGAAGCTTTCTTT
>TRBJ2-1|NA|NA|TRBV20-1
CSARGSSRYNEQFF
TGCAGTGCTAGAGGATCCTCACGTTACAATGAGCAGTTCTTC
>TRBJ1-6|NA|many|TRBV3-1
CASSPSRTPNSPLHF
TGTGCCAGCAGCCCCTCCCGGACCCCCAATTCACCCCTCCACTTT
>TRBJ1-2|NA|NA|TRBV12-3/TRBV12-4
CASSPRFYGYTF
TGTGCCAGCAGTCCCAGATTTTATGGCTACACCTTC
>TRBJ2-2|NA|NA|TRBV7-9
CASSLLPNTGELFF
TGTGCCAGCAGCTTACTACCTAACACCGGGGAGCTGTTTTTT
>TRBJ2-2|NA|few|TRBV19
CASSFMSGTGELFF
TGTGCCAGTAGTTTCATGTCGGGGACCGGGGAGCTGTTTTTT
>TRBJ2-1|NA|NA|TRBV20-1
CSATEQGWRNYNEQFF
TGCAGTGCTACAGAACAGGGATGGCGGAACTACAATGAGCAGTTCTTC
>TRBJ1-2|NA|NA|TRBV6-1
CASSVVGLYGYTF
TGTGCCAGCAGCGTAGTGGGCCTCTATGGCTACACCTTC
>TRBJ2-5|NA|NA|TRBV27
CASSLAWPQQETQYF
TGTGCCAGCAGTTTGGCGTGGCCTCAGCAAGAGACCCAGTACTTC